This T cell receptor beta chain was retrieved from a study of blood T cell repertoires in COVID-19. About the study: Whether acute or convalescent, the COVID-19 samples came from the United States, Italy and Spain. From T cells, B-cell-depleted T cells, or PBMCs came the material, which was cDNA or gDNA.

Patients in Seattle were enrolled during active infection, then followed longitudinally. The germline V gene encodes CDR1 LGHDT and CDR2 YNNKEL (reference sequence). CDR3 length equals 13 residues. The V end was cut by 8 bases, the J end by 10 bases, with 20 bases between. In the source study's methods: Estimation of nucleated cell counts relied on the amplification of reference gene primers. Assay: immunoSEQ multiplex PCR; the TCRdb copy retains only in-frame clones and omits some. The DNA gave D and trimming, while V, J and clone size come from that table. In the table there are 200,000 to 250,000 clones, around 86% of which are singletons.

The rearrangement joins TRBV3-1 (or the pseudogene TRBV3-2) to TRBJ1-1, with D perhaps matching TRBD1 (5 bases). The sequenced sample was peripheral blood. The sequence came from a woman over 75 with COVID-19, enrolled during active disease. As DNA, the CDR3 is TGTGCCAGCTCCCCCGGGGGTTCTTCTGTAGCTTTCTTT. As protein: CASSPGGSSVAFF.